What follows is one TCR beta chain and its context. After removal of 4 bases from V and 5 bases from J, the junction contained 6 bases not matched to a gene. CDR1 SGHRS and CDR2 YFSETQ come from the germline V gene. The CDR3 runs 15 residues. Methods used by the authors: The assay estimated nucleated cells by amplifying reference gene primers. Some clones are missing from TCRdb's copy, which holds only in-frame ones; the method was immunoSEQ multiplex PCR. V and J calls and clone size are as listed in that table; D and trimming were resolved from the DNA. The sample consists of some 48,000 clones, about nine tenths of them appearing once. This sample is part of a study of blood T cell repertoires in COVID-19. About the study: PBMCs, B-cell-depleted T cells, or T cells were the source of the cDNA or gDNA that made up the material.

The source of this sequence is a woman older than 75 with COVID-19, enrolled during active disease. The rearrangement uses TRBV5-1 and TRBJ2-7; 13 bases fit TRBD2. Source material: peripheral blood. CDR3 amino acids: CASSVGGLAGHEQYF. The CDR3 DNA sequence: TGCGCCAGCAGCGTCGGGGGACTAGCGGGGCACGAGCAGTACTTC. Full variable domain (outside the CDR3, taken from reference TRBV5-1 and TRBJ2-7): KAGVTQTPRYLIKTRGQQVTLSCSPISGHRSVSWYQQTPGQGLQFLFEYFSETQRNKGNFPGRFSGRQFSNSRSEMNVSTLELGDSALYLCASSVGGLAGHEQYFGPGTRLTVT.